The rows below give T cell receptor beta chains drawn from one sample of a study of OX40 agonist ivuxolimab in advanced cancers. Assay used: immunoSEQ multiplex PCR; TCRdb lists only in-frame clones, some missing. Counted here are about 38,000 clones, roughly 80% occurring once; the ten biggest clones make up approximately 12%. Sample: CD4+ or CD8+ T cells sorted from blood, taken in a trial of the OX40 agonist ivuxolimab. These TCRs come from an adult with an advanced solid tumor such as melanoma, head and neck, liver or kidney cancer. Each CDR3 is given without its conserved first and last residue.

ASSSGLNNQPQH	TRBV27	TRBJ1-5
AIGGSSGVGDTQY	TRBV7-2	TRBJ2-3
ASSYGAGRETQY	TRBV6-6	TRBJ2-5
ASSQDRGMAQY	TRBV4-1	TRBJ2-3
ARSRTSGPDEQY	TRBV5-3	TRBJ2-7
ASIIDAQGPYEQY	TRBV11-2	TRBJ2-7
ASSSNYGLASGELF	TRBV7-8	TRBJ2-2
ASSQDLYLLPGQNTEAF	TRBV4-3	TRBJ1-1
ASSSRTSGLDTQY	TRBV5-1	TRBJ2-3
ASSLQGLSGELF	TRBV11-2	TRBJ2-2
ASRTSGSDTQY	TRBV27	TRBJ2-3
ASSLDQVWDGYT	TRBV11-2	TRBJ1-2
ASSDGTGLYGYT	TRBV10-1	TRBJ1-2
ASSAGTGTNQPQH	TRBV7-9	TRBJ1-5
ASSIGGVKRETQY	TRBV19	TRBJ2-5
ASSPGQRQNTEAF	TRBV28	TRBJ1-1
ASSHASQPVSYGYT	TRBV18	TRBJ1-2
ASSQAGGPGEQY	TRBV14	TRBJ2-7
ASSMTGVSGNTIY	TRBV19	TRBJ1-3
ASSYSASGSTDTQY	TRBV6-5	TRBJ2-3
ASSEWGGEQY	TRBV6-1	TRBJ2-7
ASSSPAGQPQH	TRBV27	TRBJ1-5
ASSSGLAGGPPP	TRBV5-1	TRBJ2-3
ASSEIQGASTEAF	TRBV7-6	TRBJ1-1
ASRPGMGTDTQY	TRBV2	TRBJ2-3
ASSVGPGSTDTQY	TRBV9	TRBJ2-3
ASTRQGTDQPQH	TRBV6-1	TRBJ1-5
ASSQGGQGPYNEQF	TRBV4-2	TRBJ2-1
ASGLGTGASNEQF	TRBV12-5	TRBJ2-1
ASSLAGRLNTEAF	TRBV7-2	TRBJ1-1
ASTLTGSDTQY	TRBV5-4	TRBJ2-3
ASSALAVSGANVLT	TRBV19	TRBJ2-6
ASSQAVQGLYEQY	TRBV4-3	TRBJ2-7
ASRLASGNTIY	TRBV28	TRBJ1-3
ASSFRGYEQY	TRBV7-2	TRBJ2-7
ASSLDPGDTQY	TRBV11-2	TRBJ2-3
ASSIQGGTGELF	TRBV27	TRBJ2-2
ASRGAGNPYEQY	TRBV19	TRBJ2-7
ASSYTGTGDPYGYT	TRBV18	TRBJ1-2
ASLTALGANVLT	TRBV28	TRBJ2-6
ASSLGAQRLTQY	TRBV7-2	TRBJ2-5